Included here is one T cell receptor (beta chain) sequence, with context. This clone's antigen is unknown. Base-call qualities are not available, and no considerably larger clone is one nucleotide away. Relative to germline, V is missing 6 bases and J is missing 4 bases, with 17 bases of the junction outside any gene match. CDR3 length: 17 amino acids, cysteine to valine. Only CDR3 DNA remains: 51 bases, in frame from the first base. This record comes from a study of CD8 T cells in ankylosing spondylitis (dated by TCRdb to between 2016 and 2019). For context, the study as a whole: T cell receptor beta repertoires were profiled in healthy donors and ankylosing spondylitis patients so that disease-linked TCR variants could be found. Peripheral blood samples were taken, and synovial fluid was additionally collected from ankylosing spondylitis patients. The full study cohort was made up of about 25 ankylosing spondylitis patients and approximately 100 healthy donors.

Reads for this sample came from an Illumina HiSeq 2500. TCR beta libraries were prepared by quantitative 5'-RACE with molecular barcodes. In the source study's methods: A new computational method, built on a probabilistic model of VDJ rearrangement, was used to identify disease-linked TCR variants. TCRdb handled the public reads itself, with Q25 trimming in fastp and clone calling in MiXCR, and kept productive beta chains. Every entry covers one CDR3 protein and lists the most common genes and DNA from its rows. TCRdb's processing, not the study's, gives the V and J calls here. Across this sample there are about 260,000 distinct CDR3 sequences, with roughly 20% seen only once. The top ten clones comprise around 7.8% of the sample. Beyond this particular receptor, the publication reports: Significant enrichment of the disease-linked clones was reported in matched synovial fluid samples from ankylosing spondylitis patients. Some motif variants were previously reported in synovial fluid and blood of reactive arthritis patients, suggesting common disease-initiation mechanisms. A TCR beta motif made up of under ten highly homologous amino acid variants appeared to be characteristic of blood from ankylosing spondylitis patients. In peripheral blood, the disease-linked clones were found at relatively low frequencies and had a CD8+ phenotype.

The receptor chain draws on TRBV12-3 or TRBV12-4 and TRBJ2-7; 8 middle bases align to TRBD2. Sequencing was carried out using blood, either unsorted or a sorted T cell fraction (not recorded which). This sequence was found in a male donor with ankylosing spondylitis or in good health (not recorded which). CDR3 reads: CASSPSGGSRSAYEQYV. The nucleotides read TGTGCCAGCAGCCCGTCGGGAGGGTCAAGGTCGGCTTACGAGCAGTACGTC.